What follows describes a single T cell receptor (beta chain). Its antigen specificity is not known. Base quality data are lacking; no much larger clone is found one base away. This sample was included in a study of blood T cell repertoires in COVID-19 (TCRdb year 2020). Broadly, across the study: Samples covering the acute and convalescent phases of COVID-19 were provided by collaborators in the United States, Italy and Spain. The material from the prospective study consisted of cDNA or gDNA derived from T cells, B-cell-depleted T cells, or PBMCs. Subjects who had been exposed to COVID-19, were actively infected with it, or had recovered from it provided the deeply sampled blood TCRbeta repertoires that made up the dataset. The repertoires were released in a freely available public database meant as a resource for research on the immune response to SARS-CoV-2. Samples were obtained from the ongoing ImmuneRACE study (first 160 participants) and from some 1,300 subjects provided by 6 global collaborators. A de-identified subject ID, COVID-19 status, age in years and sex were almost always included in the sample metadata. HLA class I and class II types, where available, came from metadata supplied by the sample provider rather than from assay-based typing. Study-wide findings and limitations: Clinical and demographic metadata were provided uncurated, with the amount varying by source and participant.

The immunoSEQ Assay, a bias-controlled multiplex PCR, was used to amplify TCRbeta CDR3 regions from genomic DNA. In the original analysis: Nucleated cell counts per sample were estimated from amplification of reference gene primers within the assay. Sequence reads were collapsed and filtered to measure the absolute abundance of every unique TCRbeta CDR3 rearrangement. For each sample, productive Simpson clonality was calculated as the square root of Simpson's diversity index across productive rearrangements. Entries here come from immuneACCESS through TCRdb and include only in-frame sequences with V and J called. Some clones fail to appear in such tables; in the studies checked, an unresolved V gene covers under half of the shortfall, and the cause of the remainder is unknown. The V and J calls and clone size are taken from that table; D and trimming were inferred from the DNA. Counted in this sample were more than 85,000 clones; 87% of them appeared once. The ten largest clonotypes hold around 4.4% of the sample.

The CDR3 numbers 19 residues from cysteine through phenylalanine. Only CDR3 DNA is held: 57 bases, read in frame from base 1. Cut back by 5 bases and 0 bases, the V and J ends lie 23 bases apart. The germline V gene sets CDR1 to KGHSH and CDR2 to LQKENI. Collaborating institutions collected whole blood in K2EDTA tubes following their own protocols. For TCRbeta analysis, collaborators shipped samples as frozen whole blood, isolated PBMCs, or DNA extracted from either of those sample types. The receptor comes from a human donor in a cohort sampled during active COVID-19. The sequencing input was peripheral blood. Here the chain combines TRBV18 and TRBJ1-3; the D segment cannot be called with confidence. The CDR3 is CASSSTPGAGLNSGNTIYF. The DNA sequence reads TGTGCCAGCTCATCGACACCTGGCGCAGGTTTAAACTCTGGAAACACCATATATTTT.